These 24 T cell receptor beta chains share one sample of origin, sequenced in a study of CD8+CD57+ T cells in acquired aplastic anemia. Genomic DNA served as template for TCR beta VDJ and CDR3 profiling. TCRdb processed the reads anew with MiXCR; each CDR3 protein has one entry. The sample yields approximately 250,000 distinct CDR3 sequences, 82% seen once. Individuals selected for sequencing had exhibited CD8+CD57+ cell expansion on flow cytometry. The sequencing sample was made of sorted CD4+, CD8+, or CD8+CD57+ T cells (not recorded which) from PBMCs. These receptors were taken from a human donor with aplastic anemia.

The chain couples TRBV7-9 to TRBJ2-1; unclear D gene. CDR3 length equals 16 residues. The V and J ends lost 11 bases and 13 bases respectively, with 33 bases between them. Germline CDR1 SEHNR, CDR2 FQNEAQ (reference sequence). DNA for the CDR3: TGTGCCTACGAGGTACCGGCGTACCAAGAGACCCAGGACCAGTTCTTC. Amino acid sequence: CAYEVPAYQETQDQFF.

In this sample, this clonotype turned up many times. This clone may be a read error of a much larger clone one base away. J is TRBJ2-3 and V is TRBV9; maybe TRBD2 (6 bases). The V gene lost 0 bases and the J gene lost 4 bases, with 9 bases spanning the gap. The CDR3 has 14 amino acids. Germline V gives CDR1 SGDLS, CDR2 YYNGEE. DNA of the CDR3: TGTGCCAGCAGCGTAGTGGGGACTTCAGATACGCAGTATTTT. This codes for CASSVVGTSDTQYF.

This chain uses TRBV7-6 with TRBJ2-6; maybe TRBD2 (6 bases). The V and J ends lost 3 bases and 16 bases respectively, with 25 bases between them. The CDR3 totals 16 residues. Germline-derived CDR1 and CDR2 are SGHVS and FNYEAQ. This CDR3 reads CASSFAGRYEAFFLTF. CDR3 DNA sequence: TGTGCCAGCAGCTTTGCGGGGCGCTACGAAGCTTTCTTTCTGACTTTC.

To note about this clonotype: At one of its ends the junction is not consistent with the germline gene, which may arise from a read error. The chain employs TRBV7-9 and TRBJ1-2; 8 nucleotides agree with TRBD1. Per the germline V gene, CDR1 is SEHNR and CDR2 is FQNEAQ (reference sequence). This CDR3 comprises 16 residues. CDR3 protein: CASSSRDRRVDYDYTF. CDR3 sequence (DNA): TGTGCCAGCAGCTCACGGGACAGGCGCGTGGACTATGACTACACCTTC.

The rearrangement joins TRBV20-1 to TRBJ1-1; D unclear. Trimming left V 4 bases short and J 3 bases short, with 18 bases between. The CDR3 is made up of 15 amino acids. CDR1 and CDR2 (germline): DFQATT, SNEGSKA (reference sequence). CDR3 coding DNA: TGCAGTGCTACCCTCGGGGATAGCTCCTACACTGAAGCTTTCTTT. It encodes CSATLGDSSYTEAFF.

As regards this clonotype: One end of the junction fails to match germline, which may point to a read error. The chain employs TRBV11-3 and TRBJ2-7, with D uncertain. Germline CDR1 is SGHNT and CDR2 is YENEEA. The CDR3 covers 12 residues. Here the CDR3 DNA reads TGTGCCAGCAGCGCCCGCTCTAAGCAGTATTTTTTC. Encoded protein: CASSARSKQYFF.

Remarks on this clonotype: At one of its ends the junction is not consistent with the germline gene, which may arise from a read error. This chain joins TRBV7-9 and TRBJ2-3; D possibly corresponds to TRBD2 (6 bases). The CDR3 is 13 amino acids. CDR1 is SEHNR, CDR2 FQNEAQ, per germline (reference sequence). The DNA of the CDR3 is TGTGCCAGCAGGGAAGCGGGCACATCTAGGGCGTATTTC. This encodes CASREAGTSRAYF.

The count of this clonotype is one. The rearrangement links TRBV20-1 to TRBJ1-1; a possible D gene is TRBD1 (5 bases). The V end was cut by 3 bases, the J end by 3 bases, with 17 bases between. This CDR3 contains 15 residues. The germline gives CDR1 DFQATT, CDR2 SNEGSKA (reference sequence). Here the CDR3 reads CSARSWGREDTEAFF. CDR3 sequence (DNA): TGCAGTGCTAGGAGTTGGGGACGCGAGGACACTGAAGCTTTCTTT.

Remarks on this clonotype: Likely a read error: the CDR3 ends without its conserved phenylalanine or tryptophan. The DNA is left out, because the CDR3 cannot be placed on it with certainty; the CDR3 is given as TCRdb lists it. CDR3: CASRGAGLAYEQY. The chain recombines TRBV2 with TRBJ2-3; the table's D call TRBD1 went unverified against the DNA. The CDR3 totals 13 residues, both ends included. Per germline, CDR1 SNHLY and CDR2 FYNNEI.

This clonotype was counted only a few times. One end of the junction does not line up with germline, which may come from a read error. The chain uses TRBV9 and TRBJ2-5; TRBD2 is a possible D gene (5 bases). Germline values: CDR1 SGDLS, CDR2 YYNGEE. The CDR3 is made up of 14 amino acids. CDR3 region: CATSVEGYPLVNNF. In nucleotides, the CDR3 is TGTGCCACCAGCGTAGAGGGCTATCCCCTGGTGAACAACTTC.

The J gene is TRBJ2-7, the V gene TRBV7-3; D possibly matches TRBD1 or TRBD2 (5 bases each). Germline CDR1 and CDR2: SGHTA and FQGTGA. This CDR3 has 15 residues. The CDR3 DNA is TGTGCCAGCAGCTTAGGACCCGGGGCCCCAGCCGAGCGGTACGTC. Protein: CASSLGPGAPAERYV.

The DNA of the CDR3 is TGTGCCAGCAGCTTAGCCAGCACCGATATCGTATATTTTTACACCTTC. Translation gives CASSLASTDIVYFYTF. The chain has TRBV7-6 and TRBJ1-2; D is undetermined. CDR1 is SGHVS and CDR2 is FNYEAQ in the germline V gene. The CDR3 is made up of 16 amino acids. Between the trimmed V and J ends, which lost 0 bases and 11 bases, there was a span of 22 bases.

The chain recombines TRBV7-8 with TRBJ1-1; D not certain. The CDR3 is 15 residues long. From germline, CDR1 is SGHVS and CDR2 FQNEAQ. The ends were cut back, 1 base at V and 13 bases at J, with 22 bases in the middle. CDR3 nucleotides: TGTGCCAGCAGCTTAGATGTGGCACCCGATACGCAGGATTTCTTT. Protein sequence: CASSLDVAPDTQDFF.

As to this clonotype: Without the conserved terminal phenylalanine or tryptophan, this CDR3 likely stems from a read error. Because the CDR3's place on the DNA is in doubt, the DNA is left out and the CDR3 is given as listed by TCRdb. V and J are TRBV2 and TRBJ2-1; TRBD1 reflects the table's D call only, with no check against the DNA. The CDR3 is 16 residues long, ends included. Germline V CDR1 and CDR2: SNHLY, FYNNEI. CDR3 sequence reads: CASGDGGGDAQDLDLC.

V is TRBV7-6 and J is TRBJ2-3; D is uncertain. This CDR3 contains 15 residues. V lost 3 bases to trimming and J lost 9 bases, with 19 bases between them. Germline V CDR1 and CDR2: SGHVS, FNYEAQ. For the CDR3, the DNA is TGTGCCAGCAGCTTGAGTGCCTACATTACAGCCACGCAGTATTTT. Its translation is CASSLSAYITATQYF.

The J gene is TRBJ2-1, the V gene TRBV7-8; 7 nucleotides match TRBD1. There are 15 residues in the CDR3. V was pared by 3 bases and J by 16 bases, with 18 bases of the junction left unmatched. Germline lookup yields CDR1 SGHVS and CDR2 FQNEAQ. CDR3 protein: CASSFYPDGTALPFF. The CDR3, as DNA: TGTGCCAGCAGCTTTTATCCAGACGGGACAGCCCTGCCCTTCTTC.

Turning to this clonotype: The junction departs from germline at one end; a sequencing error may be responsible. This chain connects TRBV7-9 to TRBJ2-3; 8 bases are shared with TRBD2. CDR1 and CDR2 (germline): SEHNR, FQNEAQ (reference sequence). The length of the CDR3 is 14 residues. CDR3 region: CASSWASGRDQQTF. The DNA for the CDR3 is TGTGCCAGCAGCTGGGCTAGCGGGCGCGATCAGCAGACTTTT.

Worth noting for this clonotype: Compared with germline, one end of the junction differs, possibly owing to a read error. The rearrangement links TRBV19 to TRBJ1-1, with D uncertain. The germline gives CDR1 LNHDA, CDR2 SQIVND (reference sequence). The CDR3 runs to 15 residues. CDR3 region: CASSLALRANNEAFF. The CDR3 DNA reads as TGTGCCAGCAGCTTAGCTCTCAGAGCCAACAATGAAGCTTTCTTT.

The chain recombines TRBV7-2 with TRBJ2-5, with 7 bases aligning to TRBD2. The CDR3 has 12 amino acids. Per the germline V gene, CDR1 is SGHTA and CDR2 is FQGNSA. CDR3 amino acids: CDGRGVRETQYF. CDR3 nucleotides: TGTGATGGACGGGGGGTTCGGGAGACCCAGTACTTC.

The chain employs TRBV7-8 and TRBJ2-3; D may be TRBD1 or TRBD2 (6 bases each). CDR1 and CDR2 from the germline V gene are SGHVS and FQNEAQ. The CDR3 has 13 amino acids. With 8 bases removed from V and 14 bases from J, the gap between germline ends came to 23 bases. The CDR3 DNA reads TGTGCCAGCGGGGTCGGGGGCAGAGACGCGCCGTATTTT. Translating gives CASGVGGRDAPYF.

The V gene is TRBV11-3, the J gene TRBJ1-1; no clear D. This CDR3 comprises 15 residues. The germline CDR1 and CDR2 sequences are SGHNT and YENEEA. The V and J ends lost 4 bases and 1 base respectively, with 13 bases between them. CDR3 protein: CASSSGPTRNTEAFF. CDR3 coding DNA: TGTGCCAGCAGCTCCGGTCCCACTCGGAACACTGAAGCTTTCTTT.

V and J are TRBV15 and TRBJ2-7; weak D call: TRBD1 (5 bases). V lost 6 bases and J 5 bases, leaving 17 bases between the germline ends. The CDR3 sequence is 14 residues long. CDR1 is LNHNV and CDR2 is YYDKDF in the germline V gene (reference sequence). The CDR3 sequence is CATSYVQGNDEQYF. CDR3 bases: TGTGCCACCAGTTACGTCCAGGGCAACGACGAGCAGTACTTC.

This clonotype was counted only a few times. The V and J genes are TRBV19 and TRBJ2-5; TRBD1 agrees at 8 bases. The germline gives CDR1 LNHDA, CDR2 SQIVND (reference sequence). The junction had 8 bases not matched to a gene; V was cut back by 7 bases and J by 4 bases. CDR3 length: 14 amino acids. The CDR3 reads CASTNHGQGETQYF. CDR3 nucleotide sequence: TGTGCCAGTACCAACCATGGACAGGGAGAGACCCAGTACTTC.

Only one count was recorded for this clonotype. The chain couples TRBV11-3 to TRBJ2-3; TRBD2 is a possible D gene (5 bases). From germline, CDR1 is SGHNT and CDR2 YENEEA. Trimming took 5 bases from V and 6 from J, leaving 12 bases between them. There are 13 residues in the CDR3. Here the CDR3 reads CASSAGERDTQYF. The CDR3, as DNA: TGTGCCAGCAGCGCGGGCGAGCGGGATACGCAGTATTTT.